The 22 T cell receptor beta chains in this list originate from one sample, sequenced in a study of T cells after yellow fever vaccination. Using its own MiXCR run on the 5' RACE reads, TCRdb lists one record per CDR3 protein. The sample includes 110,000 to 150,000 distinct CDR3 sequences, 6.6% of them seen just once. Specimen: CD4+ T cells sorted from PBMCs, collected 10 days after the yellow fever booster vaccination. These receptors were obtained from a man aged 25-45 years who received the YFV17D yellow fever vaccine.

The chain couples TRBV25-1 to TRBJ2-5; D gene uncertain. Germline CDR1 reads MGHDK; CDR2 reads SYGVNS. Trimming removed 3 bases at V and 2 bases at J, with 13 bases between. This CDR3 is 15 amino acids long. The CDR3 DNA reads as TGTGCCAGCAGTGAGGACGGATTTATTCAAGAGACCCAGTACTTC. Its translation: CASSEDGFIQETQYF.

This clonotype showed up many times. This chain uses TRBV20-1 with TRBJ2-3; D remains ambiguous. CDR1 DFQATT and CDR2 SNEGSKA come from the germline V gene (reference sequence). V was shortened by 3 bases and J by 2 bases, with 15 bases between the two germline ends. The CDR3 is made up of 15 amino acids. CDR3: CSASWGLGNTDTQYF. The CDR3 DNA is TGCAGTGCTAGTTGGGGTTTAGGGAACACAGATACGCAGTATTTT.

This clonotype was counted ten times or more. V gene TRBV5-1 combines with J gene TRBJ2-3; TRBD2 aligns across 9 bases. With V trimmed by 4 bases and J by 0 bases, 6 bases remained unmatched. This CDR3 contains 16 residues. Germline values: CDR1 SGHRS, CDR2 YFSETQ. The CDR3 nucleotides are TGCGCCAGCAGCCCCGGGACTAGCACAAGCACAGATACGCAGTATTTT. Translation: CASSPGTSTSTDTQYF.

This clonotype was seen many times. The CDR3, as DNA: TGTGCCAGCAGCTTTGCTGGGGGAAATCAGCCCCAGCATTTT. Translation: CASSFAGGNQPQHF. The genes are TRBV7-9 and TRBJ1-5, with a weak D call TRBD1 (5 bases). Trimming took 3 bases from V and 4 from J, leaving 10 bases between them. This CDR3 has 14 amino acids. CDR1 is SEHNR, CDR2 FQNEAQ, per germline (reference sequence). Based on the CDR3 plus reference TRBV7-9 and TRBJ1-5, the full variable domain is DTGVSQNPRHKITKRGQNVTFRCDPISEHNRLYWYRQTLGQGPEFLTYFQNEAQLEKSRLLSDRFSAERPKGSFSTLEIQRTEQGDSAMYLCASSFAGGNQPQHFGDGTRLSIL.

This clonotype was counted between two and nine times. The chain has TRBV28 and TRBJ2-3; D is perhaps TRBD2 (6 bases). The CDR3 has 14 residues. V was pared by 7 bases and J by 4 bases, with 15 bases between. The germline V gene has CDR1 MDHEN and CDR2 SYDVKM. The CDR3 is CASNLSGRPDTQYF. CDR3 sequence (DNA): TGTGCCAGCAACCTTAGCGGCCGTCCAGATACGCAGTATTTT. The variable domain in full, completed from reference TRBV28 and TRBJ2-3, reads DVKVTQSSRYLVKRTGEKVFLECVQDMDHENMFWYRQDPGLGLRLIYFSYDVKMKEKGDIPEGYSVSREKKERFSLILESASTNQTSMYLCASNLSGRPDTQYFGPGTRLTVL.

This clonotype appeared many times. The chain recombines TRBV20-1 with TRBJ2-1; 14 positions agree with TRBD2. Germline V gives CDR1 DFQATT, CDR2 SNEGSKA (reference sequence). J was trimmed by 10 bases and V by 6 bases; bases with no gene match: 8. The CDR3 extends over 14 amino acids. CDR3 protein: CSAPRTSGRQEQFF. In nucleotides, the CDR3 is TGCAGTGCACCACGGACTAGCGGGAGGCAGGAGCAGTTCTTC.

CDR3 sequence: CSAVATGDQPQHF. The CDR3 region has the DNA TGCAGTGCCGTGGCGACAGGGGATCAGCCCCAGCATTTT. The V gene is TRBV20-1, the J gene TRBJ1-5, with 8 bases lining up with TRBD1. The CDR3 has 13 amino acids. The germline V gene encodes CDR1 DFQATT and CDR2 SNEGSKA (reference sequence). V dropped 6 bases and J dropped 5; count of bases not matched to a gene: 6.

In this sample, this clonotype turned up many times. The rearrangement links TRBV28 to TRBJ1-5, with unresolved D. The germline V gene encodes CDR1 MDHEN and CDR2 SYDVKM. The CDR3 runs 11 residues. Trimming took off 8 bases at V and 7 bases at J, with 9 bases between the two ends. The CDR3 sequence is CASGGYQPQHF. The DNA of the CDR3 is TGTGCCAGCGGAGGGTACCAGCCCCAGCATTTT.

Many counts were recorded for this clonotype. This chain links TRBV7-9 with TRBJ2-4; the D is unclear. The germline V gene has CDR1 SEHNR and CDR2 FQNEAQ (reference sequence). The CDR3 totals 13 residues. Trimming left V 5 bases short and J 6 bases short, with 11 bases between. The CDR3 protein is CASSLDTVNIQYF. In DNA form, the CDR3 reads TGTGCCAGCAGCCTCGATACTGTAAACATTCAGTACTTC. The full variable domain, its missing parts supplied by reference TRBV7-9 and TRBJ2-4, is DTGVSQNPRHKITKRGQNVTFRCDPISEHNRLYWYRQTLGQGPEFLTYFQNEAQLEKSRLLSDRFSAERPKGSFSTLEIQRTEQGDSAMYLCASSLDTVNIQYFGAGTRLSVL.

This clonotype showed up many times. V and J are TRBV7-3 and TRBJ2-3; unclear D gene. Germline V gene data show CDR1 as SGHTA and CDR2 as FQGTGA. CDR3 length: 13 amino acids. V was clipped by 0 bases and J by 2 bases, with 3 bases between them. CDR3 loop: CASSLTNTDTQYF. CDR3 nucleotides: TGTGCCAGCAGCTTAACCAACACAGATACGCAGTATTTT.

This clonotype has a count of ten or more. This chain connects TRBV12-3 or TRBV12-4 to TRBJ2-1, with a possible D match to TRBD2 (8 bases). With 6 bases removed from V and 8 bases from J, the gap between germline ends came to 20 bases. This CDR3 has 15 amino acids. The chain's CDR3 is CASRQTSVDRDEQFF. The DNA of the CDR3 is TGTGCCAGCAGGCAGACTAGCGTCGACAGGGATGAGCAGTTCTTC.

This clonotype was detected a few times. The gene calls are TRBV5-1 and TRBJ1-4, with D possibly being TRBD1 (6 bases). The germline V gene has CDR1 SGHRS and CDR2 YFSETQ. Deletions cut 0 bases from V and 8 bases from J, with 14 bases between. CDR3 length: 15 residues. CDR3 sequence reads: CASSLAQGSPEKLFF. DNA for the CDR3: TGCGCCAGCAGCTTGGCGCAGGGGTCCCCAGAAAAACTGTTTTTT.

As to this clonotype: At one end, the junction sequence differs from germline, possibly due to a read error. V and J are TRBV3-1 and TRBJ2-5, with TRBD2 identical over 15 bases. The CDR3 contains 16 residues. Looked up from germline, CDR1 is LGHDT and CDR2 is YNNKEL (reference sequence). In DNA form, the CDR3 reads TGTGCCTGCAGGGGACTAGCGGGAGGACTCCAAGAGACCCAGTACTTC. Translated: CACRGLAGGLQETQYF.

This clonotype appeared many times. The V and J genes are TRBV9 and TRBJ2-3; a possible D gene is TRBD1 (7 bases). Germline-derived CDR1 and CDR2 are SGDLS and YYNGEE. Trimming shortened V by 3 bases and J by 0 bases, and 14 bases separated the two germline ends. The CDR3 totals 16 residues. CDR3 in amino acids: CASSANAGQSTDTQYF. CDR3 sequence (DNA): TGTGCCAGCAGCGCAAATGCGGGACAGAGCACAGATACGCAGTATTTT. The entire variable domain, with the rest obtained from reference TRBV9 and TRBJ2-3, is as follows: DSGVTQTPKHLITATGQRVTLRCSPRSGDLSVYWYQQSLDQGLQFLIQYYNGEERAKGNILERFSAQQFPDLHSELNLSSLELGDSALYFCASSANAGQSTDTQYFGPGTRLTVL.

This clonotype was seen at least ten times. The rearrangement uses TRBV28 and TRBJ2-4, with D perhaps given as TRBD1 or TRBD2 (6 bases each). V was trimmed by 10 bases and J by 1 base, leaving 14 bases between them. CDR3 size: 14 residues. CDR1 MDHEN and CDR2 SYDVKM come from the germline V gene. The CDR3 DNA reads as TGTGCCACGGAGGGGGTACTGGCCAAAAACATTCAGTACTTC. It yields the protein CATEGVLAKNIQYF. The full variable domain, its missing parts supplied by reference TRBV28 and TRBJ2-4, is DVKVTQSSRYLVKRTGEKVFLECVQDMDHENMFWYRQDPGLGLRLIYFSYDVKMKEKGDIPEGYSVSREKKERFSLILESASTNQTSMYLCATEGVLAKNIQYFGAGTRLSVL.

This clonotype has ten or more counts. V and J are TRBV29-1 and TRBJ1-1; perhaps TRBD1 as D (6 bases). V was pared by 7 bases and J by 2 bases, with 14 bases between. The CDR3 has 13 residues. Germline CDR1 and CDR2: SQVTM and ANQGSEA. The CDR3 DNA reads TGCAGCGGCGGACAGACCTTAAACACTGAAGCTTTCTTT. Protein sequence: CSGGQTLNTEAFF.

This clonotype occurred many times. The chain recombines TRBV7-2 with TRBJ2-1; 7 positions agree with TRBD1. CDR3 length: 13 residues. The J segment lost 9 bases and the V segment lost 6 bases, leaving 8 bases of the junction unmatched. Germline V gene data show CDR1 as SGHTA and CDR2 as FQGNSA. This CDR3 is CASSFEGGFEQFF. The DNA of the CDR3 is TGTGCCAGCAGTTTTGAAGGGGGCTTTGAGCAGTTCTTC.

At least ten counts were recorded for this clonotype. V is TRBV24-1 and J is TRBJ2-3; D unresolved. Trimming cost V 4 bases and J 2 bases, with 12 bases left between them. CDR1 KGHDR and CDR2 SFDVKD come from the germline V gene. The CDR3 contains 15 residues. The CDR3 here is CATSDYRDSTDTQYF. CDR3 nucleotide sequence: TGTGCCACCAGTGACTACAGAGACTCCACAGATACGCAGTATTTT.

This chain joins TRBV5-1 and TRBJ2-1; 9 bases map to TRBD2. J was trimmed by 4 bases and V by 0 bases; bases with no gene match: 8. The germline CDR1 and CDR2 sequences are SGHRS and YFSETQ. This CDR3 has 17 amino acids. DNA of the CDR3: TGCGCCAGCAGCTTGGGGGGTAGCGGGGGACCATACAATGAGCAGTTCTTC. It is translated as CASSLGGSGGPYNEQFF.

This clonotype has a count of ten or more. CDR3 sequence (DNA): TGTGCCAGCAGTTTCCTCCAACGGACAGGGGCTGAAGCTTTCTTT. Protein sequence: CASSFLQRTGAEAFF. This sequence joins TRBV27 and TRBJ1-1; TRBD1 aligns across 9 bases. Trimming removed 3 bases from V and 6 bases from J; junction bases left unmatched: 8. The CDR3 extends over 15 amino acids. Germline-derived CDR1 and CDR2 are MNHEY and SMNVEV (reference sequence).

This clonotype came up many times. This chain uses TRBV19 with TRBJ2-7; 7 bases agree with TRBD2. In germline, CDR1 is LNHDA, CDR2 SQIVND (reference sequence). The CDR3 is made up of 15 amino acids. V was clipped by 6 bases and J by 4 bases; unmatched bases: 12. DNA of the CDR3: TGTGCCAGTAGGCCGGGAGGCTTCGGAGGGTACGAGCAGTACTTC. Its translation is CASRPGGFGGYEQYF. The full variable domain, completed using reference TRBV19 and TRBJ2-7, is DGGITQSPKYLFRKEGQNVTLSCEQNLNHDAMYWYRQDPGQGLRLIYYSQIVNDFQKGDIAEGYSVSREKKESFPLTVTSAQKNPTAFYLCASRPGGFGGYEQYFGPGTRLTVT.

The sample holds a few counts of this clonotype. The chain couples TRBV5-1 to TRBJ2-1; D might be TRBD1 (6 bases). From germline, CDR1 is SGHRS and CDR2 YFSETQ. V was trimmed by 0 bases and J by 7 bases, leaving 14 bases between them. CDR3 size: 15 residues. CDR3 region: CASSLAGAQGNEQFF. As DNA, the CDR3 is TGCGCCAGCAGCTTGGCAGGGGCGCAGGGGAATGAGCAGTTCTTC. Full variable domain (remainder filled in from reference TRBV5-1 and TRBJ2-1): KAGVTQTPRYLIKTRGQQVTLSCSPISGHRSVSWYQQTPGQGLQFLFEYFSETQRNKGNFPGRFSGRQFSNSRSEMNVSTLELGDSALYLCASSLAGAQGNEQFFGPGTRLTVL.